This record covers a single T cell receptor beta chain. The data belong to a study of blood T cell repertoires in COVID-19. Study details: In each case, the material was cDNA or gDNA derived from T cells, B-cell-depleted T cells, or PBMCs.

Trimming removed 6 bases from V and 7 bases from J; junction bases left unmatched: 8. Germline CDR1 KGHSH, CDR2 LQKENI. The CDR3 consists of 14 residues. Original handling: For nucleated cells, counts were estimated from reference gene primer amplification. The protocol was immunoSEQ multiplex PCR, while the TCRdb copy is restricted to in-frame clones and leaves out a portion. V, J and clone size were drawn from that table, and D and trimming were deduced from the DNA. The sample carries roughly 250,000 clones, roughly 84% recorded once. Sequencing used peripheral blood. V is TRBV18 and J is TRBJ1-4; 7 bases are shared with TRBD1. The receptor comes from a woman in her thirties or forties who had recovered from COVID-19. Here the CDR3 DNA reads TGTGCCAGCTCGAGGGGACAGCCACCTGAAAAACTGTTTTTT. Residues: CASSRGQPPEKLFF.